The following is a T cell receptor beta chain sequence with its context. Ten or more counts support this clonotype. The antigen this receptor binds is unknown. No base quality values were provided; no much bigger clone lies one nucleotide off. This entry belongs to a study of early T cells in non-severe SARS-CoV-2 infection (dated by TCRdb to the early 2020s). Study-wide context: Bulk RNA from unsorted whole blood was used for TCR sequencing, so alpha and beta chains could not be paired. What the research found in general, with its limitations: VDJdb matching was skewed toward anti-spike CD8 responses, so virus-specific expansions were likely underestimated and private and CD4 specificities were missed.

This was a case-control study nested in a cohort of healthcare workers in London, UK, who had nasopharyngeal swab PCR tests and blood samples taken every week. Healthcare workers were recruited during the week of the UK lockdown, between 23 and 31 March 2020, and followed weekly for up to about 15 weeks. Germline trimming amounts to 5 bases on V and 5 bases on J, with 5 as the count of junction bases outside the gene matches. The germline V gene (reference sequence) yields GTSNPN for CDR1 and SVGIG for CDR2. The CDR3 numbers 14 residues from cysteine through phenylalanine. Just CDR3 DNA is preserved here, 42 bases in frame from base 1. Library preparation was by 5' RACE. Sequencing was performed on a NextSeq 500. The TCR library protocol attached unique molecular identifiers to individual cDNA molecules to correct for sequencing error and PCR bias. Both TCR alpha and beta chains were sequenced, and tight co-correlation was observed between alpha and beta sequence abundances in each sample. Regarding the original processing steps: Decombinator V4 was used to perform V gene, J gene and CDR3 annotation of TCR sequences. Expanded TCRs were defined as changing significantly between any two time points under a Poisson model with p below 0.0001. Abundances of TCRs were expressed as counts per million after normalisation to the total number of TCRs sequenced in each sample. MAIT TCRs were defined by TRAV1-2 paired with TRAJ12, TRAJ20 or TRAJ33, and iNKT TCRs by TRAV10 paired with TRAJ18. VDJdb, accessed on 1 November 2021, was searched for TCRs annotated for CMV, EBV and SARS-CoV-2, and TCRs annotated for more than one antigen were excluded. The public reads were quality trimmed at Q25 with fastp and then assembled into clones with MiXCR by TCRdb, keeping productive beta chains. Identical CDR3 protein sequences are pooled into one entry, listed with their most common genes and DNA. These V and J calls are TCRdb output, not the study's own analysis. The sample table lists roughly 80,000 distinct CDR3 sequences, more than 5% of them with a count of one. Of the sample, less than 8% is held by the ten largest clones.

The V and J segments used are TRBV30 and TRBJ2-2; 10 central nucleotides agree with TRBD1. What was sequenced was whole blood. The TCR originated in an adult who was a healthcare worker with PCR-confirmed SARS-CoV-2 infection or an uninfected control (not recorded which). Read as DNA, the sequence is TGTGCCTGGGGGGGACAGGGGAGAACCGGGGAGCTGTTTTTT. It codes for CAWGGQGRTGELFF.